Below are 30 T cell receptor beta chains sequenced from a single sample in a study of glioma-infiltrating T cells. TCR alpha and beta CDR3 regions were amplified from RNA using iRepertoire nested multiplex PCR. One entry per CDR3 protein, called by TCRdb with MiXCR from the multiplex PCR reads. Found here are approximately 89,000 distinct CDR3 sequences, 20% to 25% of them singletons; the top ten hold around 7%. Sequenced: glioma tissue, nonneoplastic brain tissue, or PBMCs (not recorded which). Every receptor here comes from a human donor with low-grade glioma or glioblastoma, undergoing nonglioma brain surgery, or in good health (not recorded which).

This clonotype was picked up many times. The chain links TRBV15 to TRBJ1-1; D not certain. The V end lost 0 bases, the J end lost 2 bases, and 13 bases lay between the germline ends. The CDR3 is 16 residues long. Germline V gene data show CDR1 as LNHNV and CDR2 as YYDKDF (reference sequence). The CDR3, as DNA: TGTGCCACCAGCAGAGACGGACGGACGATTAACACTGAAGCTTTCTTT. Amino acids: CATSRDGRTINTEAFF.

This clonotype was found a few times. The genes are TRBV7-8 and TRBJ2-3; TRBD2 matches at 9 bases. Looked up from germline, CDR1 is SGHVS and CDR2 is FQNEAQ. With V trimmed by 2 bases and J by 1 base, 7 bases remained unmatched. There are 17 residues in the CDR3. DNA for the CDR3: TGTGCCAGCAGCTTAATAGCGGGAGCTATTCGCACAGATACGCAGTATTTT. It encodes CASSLIAGAIRTDTQYF.

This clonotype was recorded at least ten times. The CDR3 DNA reads TGTGCCAGCAGCTCTGGGACATCAAATTCACCCCTCCACTTT. This gives the protein CASSSGTSNSPLHF. The chain couples TRBV9 to TRBJ1-6, with a possible D match to TRBD1 (6 bases). CDR1 and CDR2 from the germline V gene are SGDLS and YYNGEE. The V end was cut by 4 bases, the J end by 7 bases, with 12 bases between. The length of the CDR3 is 14 residues.

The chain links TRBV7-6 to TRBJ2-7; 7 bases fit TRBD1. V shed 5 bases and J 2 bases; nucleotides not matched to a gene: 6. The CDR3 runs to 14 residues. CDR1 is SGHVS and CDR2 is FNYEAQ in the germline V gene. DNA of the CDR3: TGTGCCAGCAGCCCAGACAGGGCCACCTACGAGCAGTACTTC. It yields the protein CASSPDRATYEQYF.

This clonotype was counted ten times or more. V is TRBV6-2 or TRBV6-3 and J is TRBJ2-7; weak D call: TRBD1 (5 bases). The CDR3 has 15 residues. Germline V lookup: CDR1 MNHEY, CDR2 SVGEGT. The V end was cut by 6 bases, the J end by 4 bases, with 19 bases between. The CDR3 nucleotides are TGTGCCAGCAGACCCAACAGGTTGGGGTTTTACGAGCAGTACTTC. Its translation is CASRPNRLGFYEQYF.

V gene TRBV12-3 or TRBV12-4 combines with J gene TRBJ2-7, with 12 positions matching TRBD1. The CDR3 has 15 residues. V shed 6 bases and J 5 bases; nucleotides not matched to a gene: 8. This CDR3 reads CASSPPGQGANEQYF. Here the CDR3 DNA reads TGTGCCAGCAGCCCCCCGGGACAGGGGGCCAACGAGCAGTACTTC.

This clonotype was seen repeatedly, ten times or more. The CDR3 region has the DNA TGTGCCAGCAGTTTGAGCGCGCGGGAAGAGACCCAGTACTTC. Amino acids: CASSLSAREETQYF. The V and J genes are TRBV27 and TRBJ2-5; a weak D match, TRBD2 (5 bases). CDR3 length: 14 residues. The V end lost 3 bases, the J end lost 3 bases, and 11 bases lay between the germline ends. CDR1 is MNHEY and CDR2 is SMNVEV in the germline V gene (reference sequence).

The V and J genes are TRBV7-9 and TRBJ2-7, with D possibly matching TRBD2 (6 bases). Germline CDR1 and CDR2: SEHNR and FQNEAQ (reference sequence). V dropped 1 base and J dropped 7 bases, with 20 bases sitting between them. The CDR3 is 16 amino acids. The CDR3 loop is CASSLGRTNYEKEQYF. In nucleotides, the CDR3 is TGTGCCAGCAGCTTAGGTAGGACTAACTACGAGAAGGAGCAGTACTTC. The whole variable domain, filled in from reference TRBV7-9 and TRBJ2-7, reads DTGVSQNPRHKITKRGQNVTFRCDPISEHNRLYWYRQTLGQGPEFLTYFQNEAQLEKSRLLSDRFSAERPKGSFSTLEIQRTEQGDSAMYLCASSLGRTNYEKEQYFGPGTRLTVT.

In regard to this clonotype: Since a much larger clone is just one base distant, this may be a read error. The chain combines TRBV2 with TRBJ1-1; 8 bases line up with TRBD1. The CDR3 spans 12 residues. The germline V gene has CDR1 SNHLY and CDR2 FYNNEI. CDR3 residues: CARGTGGFKASF. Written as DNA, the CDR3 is TGTGCCAGAGGGACAGGAGGTTTTAAAGCTTCCTTT.

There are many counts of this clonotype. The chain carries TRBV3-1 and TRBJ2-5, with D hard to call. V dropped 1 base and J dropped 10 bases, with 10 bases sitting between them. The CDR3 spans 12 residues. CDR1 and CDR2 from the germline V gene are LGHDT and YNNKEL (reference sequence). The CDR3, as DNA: TGTGCCAGCAGCCAAGGGATGCCCCGCCAGTACTTC. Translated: CASSQGMPRQYF.

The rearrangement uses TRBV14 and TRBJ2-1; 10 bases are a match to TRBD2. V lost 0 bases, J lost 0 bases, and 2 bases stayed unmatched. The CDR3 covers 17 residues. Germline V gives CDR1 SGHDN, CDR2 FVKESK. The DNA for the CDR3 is TGTGCCAGCAGCCAAGATTCTAGCGGGAGCTCCTACAATGAGCAGTTCTTC. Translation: CASSQDSSGSSYNEQFF.

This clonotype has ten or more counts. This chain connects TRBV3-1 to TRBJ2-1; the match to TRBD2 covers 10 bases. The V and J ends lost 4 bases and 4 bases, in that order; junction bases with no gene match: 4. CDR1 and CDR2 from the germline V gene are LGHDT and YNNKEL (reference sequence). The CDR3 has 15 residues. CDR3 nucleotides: TGTGCCAGCAGCCCTACTAGCGGGATATACAATGAGCAGTTCTTC. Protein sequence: CASSPTSGIYNEQFF.

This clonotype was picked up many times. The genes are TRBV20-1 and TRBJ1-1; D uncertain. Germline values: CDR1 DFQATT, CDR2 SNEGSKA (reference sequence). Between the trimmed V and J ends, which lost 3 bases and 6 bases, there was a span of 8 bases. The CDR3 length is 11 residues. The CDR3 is CSAREDAEAFF. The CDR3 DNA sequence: TGCAGTGCTAGGGAGGACGCTGAAGCTTTCTTT.

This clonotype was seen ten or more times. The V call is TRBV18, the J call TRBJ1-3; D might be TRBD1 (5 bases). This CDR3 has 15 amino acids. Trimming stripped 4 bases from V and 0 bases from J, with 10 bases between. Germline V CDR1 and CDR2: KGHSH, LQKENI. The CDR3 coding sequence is TGTGCCAGCTCACGGGACCGAAACTCTGGAAACACCATATATTTT. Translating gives CASSRDRNSGNTIYF.

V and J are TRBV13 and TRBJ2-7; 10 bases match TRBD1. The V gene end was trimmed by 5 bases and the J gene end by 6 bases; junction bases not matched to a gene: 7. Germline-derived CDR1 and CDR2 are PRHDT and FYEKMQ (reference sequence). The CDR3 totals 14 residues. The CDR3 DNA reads TGTGCCAGCAGCCTCGGACAGGGGGTAGGCGAGCAGTACTTC. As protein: CASSLGQGVGEQYF.

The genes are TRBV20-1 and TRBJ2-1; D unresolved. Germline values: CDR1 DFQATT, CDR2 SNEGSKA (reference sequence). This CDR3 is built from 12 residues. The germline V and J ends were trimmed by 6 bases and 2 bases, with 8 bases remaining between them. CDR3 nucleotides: TGCAGTGCGGGCGGAACCTACAATGAGCAGTTCTTC. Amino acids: CSAGGTYNEQFF.

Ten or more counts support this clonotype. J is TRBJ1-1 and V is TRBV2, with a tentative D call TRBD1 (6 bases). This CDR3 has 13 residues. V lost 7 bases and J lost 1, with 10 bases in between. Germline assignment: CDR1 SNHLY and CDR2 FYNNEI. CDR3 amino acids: CASMQGTNTEAFF. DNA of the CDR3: TGTGCCAGCATGCAGGGGACGAACACTGAAGCTTTCTTT.

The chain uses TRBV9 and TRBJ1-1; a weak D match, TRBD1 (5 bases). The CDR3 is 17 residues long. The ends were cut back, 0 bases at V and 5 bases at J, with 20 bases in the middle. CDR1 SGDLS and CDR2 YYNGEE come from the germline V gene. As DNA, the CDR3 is TGTGCCAGCAGCGTAGAACAAGGGGTCGACGGGTCGACTGAAGCTTTCTTT. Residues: CASSVEQGVDGSTEAFF.

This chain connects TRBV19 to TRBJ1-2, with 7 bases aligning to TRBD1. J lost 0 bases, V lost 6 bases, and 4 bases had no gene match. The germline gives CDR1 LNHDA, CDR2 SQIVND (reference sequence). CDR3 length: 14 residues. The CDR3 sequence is CASRAGTANYGYTF. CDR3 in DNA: TGTGCCAGTAGGGCCGGGACAGCTAACTATGGCTACACCTTC.

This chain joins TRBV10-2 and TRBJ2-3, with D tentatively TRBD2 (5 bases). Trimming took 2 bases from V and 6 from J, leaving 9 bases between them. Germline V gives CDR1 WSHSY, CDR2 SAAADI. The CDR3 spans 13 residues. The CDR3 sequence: CASSEPGGDTQYF. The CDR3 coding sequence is TGCGCCAGCAGTGAGCCTGGCGGGGATACGCAGTATTTT.

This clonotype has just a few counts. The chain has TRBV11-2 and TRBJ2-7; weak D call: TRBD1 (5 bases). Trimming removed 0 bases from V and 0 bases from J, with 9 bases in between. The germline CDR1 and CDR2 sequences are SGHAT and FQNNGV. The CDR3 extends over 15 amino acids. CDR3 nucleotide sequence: TGTGCCAGCAGCTTAGATTGGGGCAGCTCCTACGAGCAGTACTTC. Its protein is CASSLDWGSSYEQYF.

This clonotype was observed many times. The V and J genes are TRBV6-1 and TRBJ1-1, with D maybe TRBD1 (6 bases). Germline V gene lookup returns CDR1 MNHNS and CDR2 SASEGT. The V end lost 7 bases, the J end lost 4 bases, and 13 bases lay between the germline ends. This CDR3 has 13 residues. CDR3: CASIGGKGTEAFF. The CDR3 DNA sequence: TGTGCCAGCATAGGGGGGAAAGGCACTGAAGCTTTCTTT.

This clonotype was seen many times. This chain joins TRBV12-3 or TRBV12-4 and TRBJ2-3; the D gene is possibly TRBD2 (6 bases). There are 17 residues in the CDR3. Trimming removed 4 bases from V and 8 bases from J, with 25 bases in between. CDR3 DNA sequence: TGTGCCAGCAGTTCACACGGGACTGGTAACAGCTACTCTACGCAGTATTTT. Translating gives CASSSHGTGNSYSTQYF.

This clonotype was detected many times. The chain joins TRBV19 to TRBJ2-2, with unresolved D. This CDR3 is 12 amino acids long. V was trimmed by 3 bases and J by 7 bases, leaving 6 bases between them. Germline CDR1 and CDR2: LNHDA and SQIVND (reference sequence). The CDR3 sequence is CASSMGSGELFF. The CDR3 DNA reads TGTGCCAGTAGTATGGGTAGCGGGGAGCTGTTTTTT.

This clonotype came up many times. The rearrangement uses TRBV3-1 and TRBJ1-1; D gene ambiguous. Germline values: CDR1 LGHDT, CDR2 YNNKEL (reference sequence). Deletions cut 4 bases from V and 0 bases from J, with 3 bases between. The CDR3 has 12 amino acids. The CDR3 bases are TGTGCCAGCAGCCTTATGAACACTGAAGCTTTCTTT. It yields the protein CASSLMNTEAFF.

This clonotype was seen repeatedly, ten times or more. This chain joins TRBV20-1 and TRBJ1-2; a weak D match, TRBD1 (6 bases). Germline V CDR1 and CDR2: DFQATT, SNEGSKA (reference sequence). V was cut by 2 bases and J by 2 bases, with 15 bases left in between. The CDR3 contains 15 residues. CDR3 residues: CSARLAPGQNYGYTF. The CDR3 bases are TGCAGTGCTAGATTGGCGCCGGGACAAAACTATGGCTACACCTTC.

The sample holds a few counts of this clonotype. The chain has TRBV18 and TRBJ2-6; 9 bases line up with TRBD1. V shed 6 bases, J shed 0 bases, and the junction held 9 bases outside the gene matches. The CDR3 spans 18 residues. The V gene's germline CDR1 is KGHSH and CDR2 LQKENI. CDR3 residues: CASSERTGVSSGANVLTF. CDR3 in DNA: TGTGCCAGCTCGGAGAGGACAGGGGTCTCCTCTGGGGCCAACGTCCTGACTTTC.

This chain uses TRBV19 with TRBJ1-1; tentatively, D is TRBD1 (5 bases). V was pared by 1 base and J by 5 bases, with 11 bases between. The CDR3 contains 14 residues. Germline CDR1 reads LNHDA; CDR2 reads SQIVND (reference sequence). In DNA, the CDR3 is TGTGCCAGTAGTATAGTACGGGGCATGACTGAAGCTTTCTTT. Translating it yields CASSIVRGMTEAFF.

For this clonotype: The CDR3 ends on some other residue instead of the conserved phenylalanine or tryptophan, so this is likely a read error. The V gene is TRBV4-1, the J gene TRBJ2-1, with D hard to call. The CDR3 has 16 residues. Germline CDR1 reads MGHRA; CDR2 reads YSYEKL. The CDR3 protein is CAGSQDLTSSYNEQFL. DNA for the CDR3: TGCGCCGGCAGCCAAGATCTAACAAGCTCCTACAATGAGCAGTTCCTC.

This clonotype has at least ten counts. CDR3 coding DNA: TGTGCCAGCAGAGAAAGGTCCCCCCGACAGGGGGGTAGGGGGTACGAGCAGTACTTC. Its protein product is CASRERSPRQGGRGYEQYF. This rearrangement joins TRBV2 to TRBJ2-7; TRBD1 matches at 9 bases. This CDR3 has 19 residues. Germline lookup yields CDR1 SNHLY and CDR2 FYNNEI. With 6 bases clipped from V and 4 bases from J, the junction kept 22 bases outside the gene matches.